The rows below give T cell receptor beta chains drawn from one sample of a study of OX40 agonist ivuxolimab in advanced cancers. Produced via immunoSEQ multiplex PCR; TCRdb's table is partial and in-frame only. The table has some 45,000 clones, 86% seen once. Specimen: CD4+ or CD8+ T cells sorted from blood, collected in a trial of the OX40 agonist ivuxolimab. All receptors come from an adult with an advanced solid tumor such as melanoma, head and neck, liver or kidney cancer. CDR3s include the opening cysteine and the closing phenylalanine or tryptophan. The order of the fields is V gene, J gene, CDR3 protein.

>TRBV9|TRBJ1-5
CASSAQGNQPQHF
>TRBV5-1|TRBJ1-5
CASSLGDRINQPQHF
>TRBV4-3|TRBJ2-3
CASSPLEAGSTDTQYF
>TRBV6-1|TRBJ2-1
CASSDEGSRDYNEQFF
>TRBV13|TRBJ1-1
CASRWLQGSTEAFF
>TRBV7-9|TRBJ1-2
CASSLVRPTHGYTF
>TRBV6-1|TRBJ2-1
CASSGGTASYNEQFF
>TRBV5-4|TRBJ2-7
CASSLGLAGVYEQYF
>TRBV7-9|TRBJ2-2
CASELARGVAFGELFF
>TRBV18|TRBJ2-5
CASSPPITGVETQYF